This TCR beta chain was sequenced in a study of CXCR3-negative and CXCR3-positive naive CD8 T cells. Study-level points and caveats: When CXCR3-positive naive cells were set against CXCR3-negative naive cells, the former had more hydrophobic TRB CDR3s.

The study made its TRB cDNA libraries by 5' RACE, adding UMI labels. Using the 5' RACE reads, TCRdb records one entry per CDR3 protein without DNA. The repertoire table contains 65,000 to 75,000 distinct CDR3 sequences. CDR1 is SGHTA, CDR2 FQGTGA, per germline. This CDR3 region has 14 residues. Concerning this clonotype itself: Its antigen remains unidentified.

Sequenced material: naive CXCR3+ CD8+ T cells from blood. Subset meaning: CD45RO-CCR7+CD27+CD95- naive CD8+ T cells expressing CXCR3 (TNR3+). The clonotype originates from a human donor in good health. Some clones in this sample may be carry-over from other donors' samples. This sequence joins TRBV7-3 and TRBJ2-3; without DNA, the TCRdb call of TRBD2 cannot be checked. The CDR3 region is CASSFGGGTDTQYF.